What follows are 6 T cell receptor beta chains derived from one specimen sequenced in a study of blood T cell repertoires in COVID-19. Clones were read by immunoSEQ multiplex PCR, and TCRdb kept only the in-frame ones, dropping some. The sample holds around 90,000 clones, around four fifths seen once. The sample was peripheral blood. These receptors all stem from an older woman with active or convalescent COVID-19.

The chain is built from TRBV7-2 and TRBJ2-5, with D possibly being TRBD2 (5 bases). Germline CDR1 and CDR2: SGHTA and FQGNSA. Trimming cost V 5 bases and J 1 base, with 8 bases left between them. The CDR3 sequence is 13 residues long. The CDR3 DNA reads TGTGCCAGCAGCAGCCGGGGCCAAGAGACCCAGTACTTC. Protein: CASSSRGQETQYF.

This clone was seen more than once but under ten times. This chain uses TRBV19 with TRBJ2-7; D remains unclear. This CDR3 region has 15 residues. The germline V and J ends were trimmed by 1 base and 2 bases, with 12 bases remaining between them. Germline V CDR1 and CDR2: LNHDA, SQIVND (reference sequence). The CDR3 here is CASSIGLAAAYEQYF. The CDR3 nucleotides read TGTGCCAGTAGTATAGGGCTCGCGGCGGCCTACGAGCAGTACTTC.

The chain carries TRBV4-3 and TRBJ1-6; D ambiguous. CDR1 and CDR2 from the germline V gene are LGHNA and YSLEER. V was clipped by 0 bases and J by 9 bases, with 3 bases between them. The CDR3 extends over 12 amino acids. The CDR3 protein is CASSQDRSPLHF. The CDR3 bases are TGCGCCAGCAGCCAAGACCGTTCACCCCTCCACTTT.

This chain uses TRBV7-9 with TRBJ2-1, with 7 bases lining up with TRBD2. Trimming removed 10 bases from V and 3 bases from J; junction bases left unmatched: 3. Per germline, CDR1 SEHNR and CDR2 FQNEAQ (reference sequence). The CDR3 length is 12 residues. The CDR3 DNA reads TGTGCCACCGCGGGGGACTACAATGAGCAGTTCTTC. Its protein product is CATAGDYNEQFF.

In this sample, this clone turned up a few times. The CDR3 reads CASSIGQGGSTYGYTF. The CDR3 nucleotides are TGTGCCAGTAGTATAGGACAGGGGGGCTCAACCTATGGCTACACCTTC. The V and J genes are TRBV19 and TRBJ1-2; 9 positions agree with TRBD1. The J segment lost 4 bases and the V segment lost 1 base, leaving 7 bases of the junction unmatched. The CDR3 totals 16 residues. The germline gives CDR1 LNHDA, CDR2 SQIVND (reference sequence).

V and J are TRBV24-1 and TRBJ2-5, with 12 bases lining up with TRBD1. The CDR3 spans 17 residues. The V segment lost 6 bases and the J segment 4 bases; nucleotides outside the gene matches: 11. Germline CDR1 is KGHDR and CDR2 is SFDVKD. CDR3 in amino acids: CATSTSAGTGGRETQYF. DNA for the CDR3: TGTGCCACCAGTACCAGCGCCGGGACAGGGGGCCGAGAGACCCAGTACTTC.